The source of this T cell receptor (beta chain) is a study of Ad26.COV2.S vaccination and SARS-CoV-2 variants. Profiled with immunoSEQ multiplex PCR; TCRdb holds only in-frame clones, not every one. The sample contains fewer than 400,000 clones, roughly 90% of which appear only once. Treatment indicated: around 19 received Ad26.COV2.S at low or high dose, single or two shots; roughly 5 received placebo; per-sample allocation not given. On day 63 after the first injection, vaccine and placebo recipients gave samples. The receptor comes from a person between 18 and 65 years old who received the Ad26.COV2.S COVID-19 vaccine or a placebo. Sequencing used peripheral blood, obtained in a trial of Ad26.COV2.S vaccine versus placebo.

The DNA of the CDR3 is TGTGCCAGCAGCTTACCATGGGTTGAGCAGTTCTTC. This encodes CASSLPWVEQFF. The chain joins TRBV11-2 to TRBJ2-1; D is unresolved. The CDR3 runs 12 residues. Germline assignment: CDR1 SGHAT and CDR2 FQNNGV. Trimming took off 2 bases at V and 9 bases at J, with 8 bases between the two ends.